Shown below are 26 T cell receptor beta chains from a single sample sequenced in a study of blood T cell repertoires in COVID-19. Sequencing was performed with immunoSEQ multiplex PCR; in TCRdb, only in-frame clones are kept and a portion is missing. Here the sample spans roughly 90,000 clones, over 70% being singletons. Sequences were obtained from peripheral blood. Every receptor here comes from a woman at least 80 years old with active or convalescent COVID-19.

The chain links TRBV7-3 to TRBJ2-3; possible D gene TRBD2, 6 bases. V lost 0 bases and J lost 1, with 11 bases in between. CDR3 length equals 16 residues. From germline, CDR1 is SGHTA and CDR2 FQGTGA. The CDR3 spells CASSLTFPGGTDTQYF. The CDR3 DNA reads as TGTGCCAGCAGCTTAACGTTTCCGGGGGGCACAGATACGCAGTATTTT.

The chain recombines TRBV6-2 or TRBV6-3 with TRBJ1-2; D unresolved. This CDR3 comprises 15 residues. Trimming pared 6 bases from V and 3 bases from J, leaving 17 bases between. CDR1 is MNHEY, CDR2 SVGEGT, per germline. CDR3 nucleotide sequence: TGTGCCAGCAGCCAAGCCGGAGAGCTCCACTATGGCTACACCTTC. Its translation is CASSQAGELHYGYTF.

This clone was detected a few times. V is TRBV7-2 and J is TRBJ1-1; D perhaps matches TRBD1 (5 bases). V lost 4 bases and J 0 bases, leaving 12 bases between the germline ends. The CDR3 sequence is 15 residues long. Germline values: CDR1 SGHTA, CDR2 FQGNSA. As DNA, the CDR3 is TGTGCCAGCAGCTCCGGAGCAGGGATGAACACTGAAGCTTTCTTT. Its protein is CASSSGAGMNTEAFF.

The V and J genes are TRBV6-2 or TRBV6-3 and TRBJ1-5; D is unclear. This CDR3 is 14 amino acids long. The germline CDR1 and CDR2 sequences are MNHEY and SVGEGT. Trimming shortened V by 2 bases and J by 4 bases, and 9 bases separated the two germline ends. The CDR3 region has the DNA TGTGCCAGCAGTTACGAGAGGGTGAATCAGCCCCAGCATTTT. It is translated as CASSYERVNQPQHF.

The V call is TRBV30, the J call TRBJ2-3; 9 nucleotides line up with TRBD2. The V gene end was trimmed by 3 bases and the J gene end by 10 bases; junction bases not matched to a gene: 17. Germline V gene data show CDR1 as GTSNPN and CDR2 as SVGIG (reference sequence). CDR3 size: 16 residues. The CDR3 region is CAWRTPAAGGGGSQYF. The DNA for the CDR3 is TGTGCCTGGAGGACCCCCGCGGCGGGAGGGGGAGGATCGCAGTATTTT. Based on the CDR3 plus reference TRBV30 and TRBJ2-3, the full variable domain is SQTIHQWPATLVQPVGSPLSLECTVEGTSNPNLYWYRQAAGRGLQLLFYSVGIGQISSEVPQNLSASRPQDRQFILSSKKLLLSDSGFYLCAWRTPAAGGGGSQYFGPGTRLTVL.

This sequence joins TRBV5-4 and TRBJ2-2, with 11 bases identical to TRBD2. Unmatched junction bases numbered 5, after V lost 4 bases and J lost 3 bases. Germline CDR1 and CDR2: SGHNT and YYREEE (reference sequence). There are 16 residues in the CDR3. CDR3 nucleotides: TGTGCCAGCAGCCCTCTAGCGGGGGGTGACACCGGGGAGCTGTTTTTT. Residues: CASSPLAGGDTGELFF.

The J gene is TRBJ1-5, the V gene TRBV6-2 or TRBV6-3; D is unclear. Germline V gives CDR1 MNHEY, CDR2 SVGEGT. The germline V and J ends were trimmed by 2 bases and 2 bases, with 10 bases remaining between them. The CDR3 loop spans 15 amino acids. The CDR3 DNA reads TGTGCCAGCAGTTACGGCGGTGGCGGCAATCAGCCCCAGCATTTT. Translation gives CASSYGGGGNQPQHF.

This chain links TRBV5-1 with TRBJ2-1; D is perhaps TRBD2 (6 bases). This CDR3 spans 16 amino acids. Per the germline V gene, CDR1 is SGHRS and CDR2 is YFSETQ. The germline V and J ends were trimmed by 6 bases and 4 bases, with 20 bases remaining between them. CDR3 region: CASTDRGLAQYNEQFF. The CDR3 DNA sequence: TGCGCCAGCACCGATCGGGGGTTAGCGCAGTACAATGAGCAGTTCTTC.

This clone came up a few times. V and J are TRBV30 and TRBJ2-1, with D tentatively TRBD2 (5 bases). This CDR3 has 13 residues. V was cut by 0 bases and J by 5 bases, with 8 bases left in between. CDR1 GTSNPN and CDR2 SVGIG come from the germline V gene (reference sequence). The CDR3 DNA sequence: TGTGCCTGGAGTGTTTCGGGGAACAATGAGCAGTTCTTC. Translation: CAWSVSGNNEQFF.

The genes are TRBV24-1 and TRBJ2-3, with D possibly being TRBD1 (6 bases). The CDR3 contains 17 residues. CDR1 and CDR2 (germline): KGHDR, SFDVKD. The V end lost 3 bases, the J end lost 0 bases, and 15 bases lay between the germline ends. The CDR3 loop is CATSDPPGQPSTDTQYF. The CDR3 DNA follows: TGTGCCACCAGTGATCCTCCAGGACAGCCTAGCACAGATACGCAGTATTTT.

CDR3 residues: CASSKLGTGGAADTQYF. DNA of the CDR3: TGTGCCAGCAGCAAACTCGGGACAGGGGGCGCCGCAGATACGCAGTATTTT. V usage is TRBV21-1 and J usage is TRBJ2-3; the tabulated D call, TRBD1, remains unverified against the DNA. TRBV21-1 is a pseudogene locus. CDR3 length: 17 residues.

The chain is built from TRBV10-3 and TRBJ2-3; TRBD2 agrees at 13 bases. Trimming took 11 bases from V and 0 from J; bases not matched to a gene: 11. Germline V lookup: CDR1 ENHRY, CDR2 SYGVKD. The CDR3 totals 17 residues. The CDR3 coding sequence is TGTGCCTCTAATTCACTAGCGGGAGGGTTTAGCACAGATACGCAGTATTTT. Encoded protein: CASNSLAGGFSTDTQYF.

Details on this clone: At one end the junction does not follow the germline gene, possibly because of a read error. The chain employs TRBV6-1 and TRBJ1-3; a possible D gene is TRBD1 (5 bases). This CDR3 has 16 amino acids. Germline loops: CDR1 MNHNS, CDR2 SASEGT. The CDR3 nucleotides read TGTGCCAGCAGTAAAGCGGGGCCTCACTCTGGAAACACCATATATTTT. Translated, it gives CASSKAGPHSGNTIYF.

The rearrangement uses TRBV30 and TRBJ2-4, with 13 bases that match TRBD2. V was pared by 2 bases and J by 12 bases, with 7 bases of the junction left unmatched. CDR3 length: 14 residues. Germline loops: CDR1 GTSNPN, CDR2 SVGIG (reference sequence). CDR3 region: CAWSIGLAGDAQYF. The CDR3 DNA follows: TGTGCCTGGAGTATAGGACTAGCGGGAGATGCTCAGTACTTC.

Worth noting for this clone: The sample carries other DNA sequences with the same CDR3. The chain recombines TRBV28 with TRBJ2-7; 9 bases fit TRBD1. Trimming took 5 bases from V and 4 from J; bases not matched to a gene: 6. The germline V gene encodes CDR1 MDHEN and CDR2 SYDVKM. This CDR3 comprises 14 residues. The CDR3 region has the DNA TGTGCCAGCAGTCAAACAGGGGGCAGGTACGAGCAGTACTTC. It yields the protein CASSQTGGRYEQYF.

The CDR3 sequence is CASADSHYGYTF. The CDR3 DNA reads as TGTGCCAGCGCTGACAGCCACTATGGCTACACCTTC. The genes are TRBV28 and TRBJ1-2; tentatively, D is TRBD1 (5 bases). Trimming cost V 8 bases and J 3 bases, with 10 bases left between them. The length of the CDR3 is 12 residues. The germline gives CDR1 MDHEN, CDR2 SYDVKM.

This clone has a handful of counts. This chain connects TRBV3-1 (or the pseudogene TRBV3-2) to TRBJ2-1; 8 bases agree with TRBD2. Germline V lookup: CDR1 LGHDT, CDR2 YNNKEL (reference sequence). This CDR3 is built from 15 residues. V trimming: 3 bases; J trimming: 9 bases; junction bases outside the gene matches: 10. The CDR3 here is CASSQFQREPSEQFF. The DNA of the CDR3 is TGTGCCAGCAGCCAGTTCCAGCGGGAGCCCAGTGAGCAGTTCTTC.

The rearrangement joins TRBV5-1 to TRBJ2-1; 8 nucleotides line up with TRBD1. The CDR3 extends over 18 amino acids. J gave up 12 bases and V 3 bases, and 23 bases lay outside the gene matches. Germline loops: CDR1 SGHRS, CDR2 YFSETQ. The CDR3 region is CASSSNMLGTGLIFGQFF. The CDR3 DNA reads as TGCGCCAGCAGCTCTAACATGCTCGGGACAGGACTGATATTCGGGCAGTTCTTC.

V and J are TRBV3-1 (or the pseudogene TRBV3-2) and TRBJ2-5; TRBD2 aligns across 9 bases. The trim removed 8 bases at V and 4 bases at J, leaving 11 bases unmatched. The CDR3 runs 15 residues. From germline, CDR1 is LGHDT and CDR2 YNNKEL (reference sequence). In nucleotides, the CDR3 is TGTGCCAGCGGGAGAATAGCGGGAGACGGAGAGACCCAGTACTTC. Translated, it gives CASGRIAGDGETQYF.

The chain employs TRBV30 and TRBJ1-1; tentatively, D is TRBD1 (5 bases). V lost 2 bases to trimming and J lost 5 bases, with 12 bases between them. CDR1 is GTSNPN and CDR2 is SVGIG in the germline V gene (reference sequence). The CDR3 is 13 amino acids. The CDR3 region is CAWSWGSRTEAFF. CDR3 nucleotide sequence: TGTGCCTGGAGTTGGGGCTCTCGTACTGAAGCTTTCTTT.

This sequence joins TRBV10-3 and TRBJ2-2, with 11 bases fitting TRBD2. With V trimmed by 9 bases and J by 5 bases, 8 bases remained unmatched. This CDR3 spans 15 amino acids. The germline V gene encodes CDR1 ENHRY and CDR2 SYGVKD. The CDR3 nucleotides are TGTGCCATAGGGACTAGCGGAGGTTGGACCGGGGAGCTGTTTTTT. Protein: CAIGTSGGWTGELFF.

The chain is built from TRBV5-1 and TRBJ1-6; D remains ambiguous. Germline V CDR1 and CDR2: SGHRS, YFSETQ. V was trimmed by 0 bases and J by 0 bases, leaving 4 bases between them. This CDR3 has 15 amino acids. CDR3 in amino acids: CASSLESSYNSPLHF. DNA for the CDR3: TGCGCCAGCAGCTTGGAGAGCTCCTATAATTCACCCCTCCACTTT.

The chain recombines TRBV29-1 with TRBJ2-3; possible D gene TRBD2, 7 bases. Germline V gene data show CDR1 as SQVTM and CDR2 as ANQGSEA. The CDR3 sequence is 15 residues long. V lost 6 bases and J lost 5, with 21 bases in between. The CDR3 is CSVLPGAGAQDTQYF. CDR3 nucleotides: TGCAGCGTGCTCCCCGGGGCGGGGGCTCAAGATACGCAGTATTTT.

This clone showed up just a few times. The chain recombines TRBV7-9 with TRBJ2-1, with D tentatively TRBD2 (5 bases). Trimming stripped 7 bases from V and 9 bases from J, with 22 bases between. The germline CDR1 and CDR2 sequences are SEHNR and FQNEAQ (reference sequence). The CDR3 spans 15 residues. DNA of the CDR3: TGTGCCAGCACTCGTCGGGCGGGCGCCTTTGGTGAGCAGTTCTTC. It specifies CASTRRAGAFGEQFF.

The rearrangement uses TRBV9 and TRBJ1-1; TRBD1 matches 7 bases. CDR1 is SGDLS and CDR2 is YYNGEE in the germline V gene. V shed 0 bases, J shed 6 bases, and the junction held 11 bases outside the gene matches. CDR3 size: 16 residues. CDR3 nucleotides: TGTGCCAGCAGCGTAGGTTTAGGGGGCGGGACGGCTGAAGCTTTCTTT. Translation gives CASSVGLGGGTAEAFF.

The chain carries TRBV2 and TRBJ1-1, with 9 bases aligning to TRBD1. This CDR3 has 14 residues. Germline CDR1 and CDR2: SNHLY and FYNNEI. Trimming at V came to 7 bases and at J to 4 bases, leaving 7 bases not matched to a gene. CDR3 sequence reads: CASTVTGGVTEAFF. The CDR3 DNA reads as TGTGCCAGCACCGTGACAGGGGGTGTCACTGAAGCTTTCTTT.